The entry that follows covers one T cell receptor (beta chain) sequence. Its antigen is unknown. V was trimmed by 5 bases and J by 0 bases, leaving 10 bases between them. Germline CDR1 reads SGHTA; CDR2 reads FQGNSA. The CDR3 covers 15 residues. The authors carried out high-throughput sequencing of TCR beta. They applied it to CD8+ and CD4+ T cells obtained from blood. The CD8+ and CD4+ T cells were negatively isolated, with the TEMRA cells enriched by FACS. The sample belongs to a study of CD8 T cells in Susac syndrome. Reverse transcription of about 0.45 to 1 ug RNA was performed with random hexamers. Amplification of TCR beta CDR3 across 54 Vbeta and 13 Jbeta was performed with immunoSEQ multiplex PCR. Using its own MiXCR run on the immunoSEQ multiplex PCR reads, TCRdb lists one record per CDR3 protein. Here the sample spans about 120,000 distinct CDR3 sequences, 92% being singletons. Study-wide results and caveats: The study acknowledged a relatively small number of individuals in its TCR sequencing and HLA analysis.

This sequence joins TRBV7-2 and TRBJ1-4; D gene unclear. Input material: CD8+ T cells from PBMCs. The receptor comes from a human donor in good health. As DNA, the CDR3 is TGTGCCAGCAGCGGCACAAGTGCAACTAATGAAAAACTGTTTTTT. It specifies CASSGTSATNEKLFF.